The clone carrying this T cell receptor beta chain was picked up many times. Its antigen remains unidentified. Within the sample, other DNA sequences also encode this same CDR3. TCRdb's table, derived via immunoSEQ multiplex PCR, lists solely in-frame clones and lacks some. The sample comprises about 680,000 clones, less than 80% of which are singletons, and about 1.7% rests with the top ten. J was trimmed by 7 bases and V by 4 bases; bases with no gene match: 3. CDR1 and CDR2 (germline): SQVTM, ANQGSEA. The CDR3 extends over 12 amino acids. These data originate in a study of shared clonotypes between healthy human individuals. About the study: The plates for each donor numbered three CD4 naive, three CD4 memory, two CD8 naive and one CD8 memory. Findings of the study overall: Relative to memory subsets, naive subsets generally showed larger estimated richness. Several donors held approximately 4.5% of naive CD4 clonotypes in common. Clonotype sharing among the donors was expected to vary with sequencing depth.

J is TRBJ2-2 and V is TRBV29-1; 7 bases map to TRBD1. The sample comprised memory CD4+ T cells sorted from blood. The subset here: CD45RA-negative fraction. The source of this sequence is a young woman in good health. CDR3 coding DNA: TGCAGCGTTGGACAGGGCCACGGGGAGCTGTTTTTT. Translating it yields CSVGQGHGELFF.